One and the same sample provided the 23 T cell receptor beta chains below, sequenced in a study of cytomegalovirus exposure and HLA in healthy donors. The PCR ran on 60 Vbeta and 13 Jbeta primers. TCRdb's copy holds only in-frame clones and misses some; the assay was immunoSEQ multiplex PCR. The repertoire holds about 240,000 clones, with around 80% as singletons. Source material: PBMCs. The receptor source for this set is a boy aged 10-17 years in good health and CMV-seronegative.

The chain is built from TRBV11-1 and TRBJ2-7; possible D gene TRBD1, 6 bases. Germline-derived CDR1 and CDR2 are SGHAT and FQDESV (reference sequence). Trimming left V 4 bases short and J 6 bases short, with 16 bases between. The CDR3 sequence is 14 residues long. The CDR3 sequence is CASSYTGWIAEQYF. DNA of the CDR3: TGTGCCAGCAGCTATACAGGGTGGATTGCCGAGCAGTACTTC. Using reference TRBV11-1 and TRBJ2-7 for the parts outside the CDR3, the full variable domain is EAEVAQSPRYKITEKSQAVAFWCDPISGHATLYWYRQILGQGPELLVQFQDESVVDDSQLPKDRFSAERLKGVDSTLKIQPAELGDSAMYLCASSYTGWIAEQYFGPGTRLTVT.

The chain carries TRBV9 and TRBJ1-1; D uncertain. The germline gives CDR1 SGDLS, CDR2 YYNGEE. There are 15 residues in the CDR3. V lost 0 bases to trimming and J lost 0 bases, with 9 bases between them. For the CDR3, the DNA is TGTGCCAGCAGCGTAGAGCCGGTTATGAACACTGAAGCTTTCTTT. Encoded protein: CASSVEPVMNTEAFF.

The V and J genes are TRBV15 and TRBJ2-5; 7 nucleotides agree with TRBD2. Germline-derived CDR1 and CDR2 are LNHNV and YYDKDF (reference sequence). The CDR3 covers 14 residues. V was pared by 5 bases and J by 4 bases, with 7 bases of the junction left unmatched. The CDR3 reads CATSLFGGGETQYF. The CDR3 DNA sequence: TGTGCCACCAGCCTCTTTGGGGGGGGAGAGACCCAGTACTTC.

For the CDR3, the DNA is TGCGCCAGCAGCTTAAGACCAGGGGCTGAAGCTTTCTTT. Its translation: CASSLRPGAEAFF. The J gene is TRBJ1-1, the V gene TRBV5-1, with a tentative D call TRBD1 (6 bases). CDR3 length equals 13 residues. Trimming stripped 2 bases from V and 6 bases from J, with 11 bases between. Germline CDR1 SGHRS, CDR2 YFSETQ. Looking up the rest from reference TRBV5-1 and TRBJ1-1 gives the full variable domain: KAGVTQTPRYLIKTRGQQVTLSCSPISGHRSVSWYQQTPGQGLQFLFEYFSETQRNKGNFPGRFSGRQFSNSRSEMNVSTLELGDSALYLCASSLRPGAEAFFGQGTRLTVV.

CDR3 amino acids: CASSRRQSSSYNEQFF. The CDR3 nucleotides read TGTGCCAGTAGTAGGAGACAGTCCAGCTCCTACAATGAGCAGTTCTTC. The V and J genes are TRBV19 and TRBJ2-1; a weak D match, TRBD1 (5 bases). V lost 4 bases and J 0 bases, leaving 13 bases between the germline ends. CDR1 and CDR2 from the germline V gene are LNHDA and SQIVND (reference sequence). CDR3 length equals 16 residues.

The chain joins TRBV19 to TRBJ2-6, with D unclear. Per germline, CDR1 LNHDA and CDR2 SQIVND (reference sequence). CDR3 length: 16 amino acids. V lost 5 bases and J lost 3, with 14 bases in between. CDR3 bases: TGTGCCAGTAGTTCCAGAACGCGGAATGGGGCCAACGTCCTGACTTTC. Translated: CASSSRTRNGANVLTF.

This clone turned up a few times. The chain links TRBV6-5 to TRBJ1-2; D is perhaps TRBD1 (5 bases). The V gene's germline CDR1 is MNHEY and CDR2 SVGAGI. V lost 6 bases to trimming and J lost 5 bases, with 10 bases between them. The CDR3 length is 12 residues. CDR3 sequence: CASRTDPYGYTF. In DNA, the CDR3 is TGTGCCAGCAGGACAGACCCATATGGCTACACCTTC.

This CDR3 is CSVELAGINTGELFF. The CDR3, as DNA: TGCAGCGTTGAGTTGGCGGGTATAAACACCGGGGAGCTGTTTTTT. The chain recombines TRBV29-1 with TRBJ2-2; D might be TRBD2 (5 bases). V lost 3 bases and J 2 bases, leaving 13 bases between the germline ends. The CDR3 length is 15 residues. CDR1 is SQVTM and CDR2 is ANQGSEA in the germline V gene.

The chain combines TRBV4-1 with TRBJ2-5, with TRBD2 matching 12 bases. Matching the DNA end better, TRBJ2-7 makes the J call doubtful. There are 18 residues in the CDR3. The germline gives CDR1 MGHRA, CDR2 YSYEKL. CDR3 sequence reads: CASSQGLLAGGSRFEQYF. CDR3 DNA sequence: TGCGCCAGCAGCCAAGGATTACTAGCGGGAGGCTCCCGTTTCGAGCAGTACTTC.

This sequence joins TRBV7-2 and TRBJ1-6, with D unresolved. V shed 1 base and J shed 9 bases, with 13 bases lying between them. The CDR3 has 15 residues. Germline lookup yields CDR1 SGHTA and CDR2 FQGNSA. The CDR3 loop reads CASSLGAWESSPLHF. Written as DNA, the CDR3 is TGTGCCAGCAGCTTAGGTGCCTGGGAGAGTTCACCCCTCCACTTT.

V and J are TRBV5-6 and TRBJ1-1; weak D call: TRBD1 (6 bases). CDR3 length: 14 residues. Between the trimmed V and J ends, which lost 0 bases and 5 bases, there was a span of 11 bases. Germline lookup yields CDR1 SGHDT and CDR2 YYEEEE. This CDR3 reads CASSLEGGSTEAFF. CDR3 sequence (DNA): TGTGCCAGCAGCTTGGAGGGGGGGAGTACTGAAGCTTTCTTT.

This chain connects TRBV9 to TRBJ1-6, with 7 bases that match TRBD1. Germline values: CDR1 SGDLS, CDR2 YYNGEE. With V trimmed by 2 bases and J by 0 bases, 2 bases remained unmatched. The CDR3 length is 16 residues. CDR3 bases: TGTGCCAGCAGCGTGACAGGGAGCTCCTATAATTCACCCCTCCACTTT. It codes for CASSVTGSSYNSPLHF.

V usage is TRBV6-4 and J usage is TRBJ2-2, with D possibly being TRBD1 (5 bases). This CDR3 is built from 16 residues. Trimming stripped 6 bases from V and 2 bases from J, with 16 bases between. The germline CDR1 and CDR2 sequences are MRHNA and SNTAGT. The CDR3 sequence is CASRWTHPRNTGELFF. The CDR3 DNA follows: TGTGCCAGCAGATGGACACATCCCCGAAACACCGGGGAGCTGTTTTTT.

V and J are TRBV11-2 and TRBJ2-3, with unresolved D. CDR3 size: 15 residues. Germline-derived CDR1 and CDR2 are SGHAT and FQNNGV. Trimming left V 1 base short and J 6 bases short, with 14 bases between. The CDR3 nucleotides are TGTGCCAGCAGCTTAGTAGCCCCACTTCTGGATACGCAGTATTTT. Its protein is CASSLVAPLLDTQYF.

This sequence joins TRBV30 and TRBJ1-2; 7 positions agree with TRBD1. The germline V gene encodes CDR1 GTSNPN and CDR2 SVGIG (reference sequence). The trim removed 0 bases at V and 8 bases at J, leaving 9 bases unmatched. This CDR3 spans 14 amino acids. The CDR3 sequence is CAWSVHDRDKGYTF. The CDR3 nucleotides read TGTGCCTGGAGTGTACACGACAGGGATAAAGGCTACACCTTC.

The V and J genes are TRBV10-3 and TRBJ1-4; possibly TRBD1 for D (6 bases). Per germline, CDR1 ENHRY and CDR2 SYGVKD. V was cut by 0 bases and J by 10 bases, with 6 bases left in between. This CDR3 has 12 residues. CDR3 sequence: CAISESGGKLFF. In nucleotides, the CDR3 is TGTGCCATCAGTGAGTCAGGGGGAAAACTGTTTTTT.

The CDR3 here is CASSQSNTEAFF. The DNA of the CDR3 is TGTGCCAGCAGTCAATCGAACACTGAAGCTTTCTTT. The chain uses TRBV6-5 and TRBJ1-1; no reliable D call. From germline, CDR1 is MNHEY and CDR2 SVGAGI. The CDR3 is 12 amino acids. The V end was cut by 5 bases, the J end by 1 base, with 5 bases between.

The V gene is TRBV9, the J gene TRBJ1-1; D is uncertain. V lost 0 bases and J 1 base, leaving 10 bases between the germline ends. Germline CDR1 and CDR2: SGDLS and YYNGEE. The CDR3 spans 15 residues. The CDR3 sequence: CASSVGNRQNTEAFF. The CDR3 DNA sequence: TGTGCCAGCAGCGTAGGGAATCGACAGAACACTGAAGCTTTCTTT.

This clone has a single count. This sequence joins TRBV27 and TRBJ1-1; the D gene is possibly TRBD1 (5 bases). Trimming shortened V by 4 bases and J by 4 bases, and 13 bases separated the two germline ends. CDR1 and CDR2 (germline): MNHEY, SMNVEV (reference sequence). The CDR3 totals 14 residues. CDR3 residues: CASSWGGTSTEAFF. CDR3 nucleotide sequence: TGTGCCAGCAGTTGGGGGGGAACGAGCACTGAAGCTTTCTTT.

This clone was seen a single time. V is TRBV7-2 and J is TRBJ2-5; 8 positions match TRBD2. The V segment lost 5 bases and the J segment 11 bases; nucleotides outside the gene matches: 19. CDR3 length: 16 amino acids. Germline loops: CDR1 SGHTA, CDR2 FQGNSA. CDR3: CASSQEAPAGDYGQYF. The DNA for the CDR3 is TGTGCCAGCAGCCAGGAAGCCCCAGCGGGGGACTACGGGCAGTACTTC.

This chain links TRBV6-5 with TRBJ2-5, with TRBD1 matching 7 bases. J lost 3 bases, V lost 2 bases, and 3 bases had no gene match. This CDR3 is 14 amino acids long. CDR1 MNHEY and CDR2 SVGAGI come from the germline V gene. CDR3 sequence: CASSYTGTEETQYF. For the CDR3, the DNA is TGTGCCAGCAGTTACACCGGGACAGAAGAGACCCAGTACTTC.

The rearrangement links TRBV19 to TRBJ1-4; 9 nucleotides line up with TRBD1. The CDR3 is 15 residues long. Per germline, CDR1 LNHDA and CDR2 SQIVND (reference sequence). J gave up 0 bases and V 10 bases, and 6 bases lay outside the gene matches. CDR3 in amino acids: CATRDRGSTNEKLFF. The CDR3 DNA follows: TGTGCCACCCGAGACAGGGGGTCAACTAATGAAAAACTGTTTTTT.

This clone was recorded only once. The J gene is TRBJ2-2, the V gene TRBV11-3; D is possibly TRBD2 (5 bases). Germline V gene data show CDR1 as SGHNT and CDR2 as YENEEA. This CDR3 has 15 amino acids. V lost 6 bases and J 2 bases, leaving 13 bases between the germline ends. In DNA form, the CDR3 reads TGTGCCAGCAGGGAAGGGAGTCCCAACACCGGGGAGCTGTTTTTT. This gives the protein CASREGSPNTGELFF.